Described below is a single T cell receptor beta chain sequence and its context. The antigen remains undetermined. These data originate in a study of beta chain features in type 1 diabetes. Findings of the study overall: Patients with Type 1 diabetes showed moderately but significantly shorter TCRB CDR3s in all four CD4+ subsets.

The sequenced template was cDNA made from the entire isolated RNA. TCRdb's copy holds only in-frame clones and misses some; the assay was immunoSEQ multiplex PCR. The top ten clones hold more than 1.1% of a sample with about 140,000 clones, about 7% of them seen once. The length of the CDR3 is 13 residues. V was pared by 0 bases and J by 13 bases, with 15 bases between. Germline-derived CDR1 and CDR2 are SGHTA and FQGNSA. The clonotype comes from a woman aged 25 to 39 in good health. Sequencing input: central memory CD4+ T cells from blood. The rearrangement links TRBV7-2 to TRBJ1-2; possibly TRBD1 for D (6 bases). This CDR3 is CASSLAMDSYSTF. CDR3 DNA sequence: TGTGCCAGCAGCTTAGCTATGGACAGCTATTCCACCTTC.